The rows below give T cell receptor beta chains drawn from one sample of a study of graft-versus-host responses after intestinal transplantation. The protocol was immunoSEQ multiplex PCR, while the TCRdb copy is restricted to in-frame clones and leaves out a portion. The sample shows roughly 46,000 clones, 90% to 95% of them seen only once. This specimen consisted of PBMCs, obtained around 27 months after a first intestinal transplant, on the day of a second. All receptors come from a human patient who received an intestinal transplant, so some T cells may come from the graft donor. CDR3s include the opening cysteine and the closing phenylalanine or tryptophan. The order of the fields is V gene, D gene, J gene, clone size, CDR3 protein, CDR3 DNA. The D gene is left open where the match is weak. Not all rows give a size; the values are once, few, many and, for expanded clones, a class.

TRBV7-9,-,TRBJ1-3,-,CASSRRGGLSGNTIYF,TGTGCCAGCAGCCGGAGGGGGGGGCTGTCTGGAAACACCATATATTTT
TRBV15,TRBD1,TRBJ1-1,-,CATSTGGSRNTEAFF,TGTGCCACCAGCACAGGGGGCTCGAGGAACACTGAAGCTTTCTTT
TRBV18,-,TRBJ2-6,once,CASSTSTGGAGANVLTF,TGTGCCAGCTCAACGTCGACAGGAGGTGCTGGGGCCAACGTCCTGACTTTC
TRBV30,-,TRBJ1-5,-,CAWSAGTGNQPQHF,TGTGCCTGGAGTGCCGGGACGGGCAATCAGCCCCAGCATTTT
TRBV2,-,TRBJ2-3,-,CASTTGITDTQYF,TGTGCCAGCACCACAGGGATCACAGATACGCAGTATTTT
TRBV4-2,TRBD2,TRBJ2-5,-,CASSQGLAGETQYF,TGTGCCAGCAGCCAGGGACTAGCGGGAGAGACCCAGTACTTC
TRBV5-4,-,TRBJ2-5,-,CASSLAGGILQETQYF,TGTGCCAGCAGCTTGGCCGGAGGTATCCTCCAAGAGACCCAGTACTTC
TRBV6-1,-,TRBJ1-1,-,CASRHDKNTEAFF,TGTGCCAGCCGACATGACAAGAACACTGAAGCTTTCTTT
TRBV7-9,TRBD1,TRBJ2-5,-,CASSAGQGAGETQYF,TGTGCCAGCAGCGCGGGACAGGGGGCGGGGGAGACCCAGTACTTC
TRBV27,-,TRBJ1-6,-,CASSLLRAGRNSPLHF,TGTGCCAGCAGTCTTTTGCGGGCCGGCCGGAATTCACCCCTCCACTTT
TRBV27,-,TRBJ2-7,-,CASSLRAGRAYEQYF,TGTGCCAGCAGTCTCCGCGCGGGACGAGCCTACGAGCAGTACTTC
TRBV11-2,-,TRBJ2-3,-,CASSLDEDAQYF,TGTGCCAGCAGCTTAGATGAAGATGCGCAGTATTTT
TRBV5-8,-,TRBJ2-5,-,CASSLWTASSQETQYF,TGTGCCAGCAGCTTGTGGACGGCAAGTAGCCAAGAGACCCAGTACTTC
TRBV29-1,TRBD1,TRBJ1-2,once,CSVEVDRGPGYTF,TGCAGCGTTGAAGTAGACAGGGGGCCTGGCTACACCTTC
TRBV9,-,TRBJ2-3,-,CASSKGDSRDTQYF,TGTGCCAGCAGCAAGGGAGATAGCCGAGATACGCAGTATTTT
TRBV19,-,TRBJ1-1,-,CASIPGSVWDTEAFF,TGTGCCAGTATCCCGGGGTCTGTATGGGACACTGAAGCTTTCTTT
TRBV7-7,-,TRBJ2-7,-,CASSPNPFYEQYF,TGTGCTAGCAGCCCCAACCCTTTCTACGAGCAGTACTTC
TRBV7-9,-,TRBJ2-1,-,CASSLRSIYNEQFF,TGTGCCAGCAGCTTAAGGTCTATATACAATGAGCAGTTCTTC
TRBV25-1,-,TRBJ1-4,-,CASSEWWGPTNEKLFF,TGTGCCAGCAGTGAATGGTGGGGACCAACTAATGAAAAACTGTTTTTT
TRBV9,-,TRBJ2-3,once,CASGLGQSTDTQYF,TGTGCCAGCGGGTTGGGCCAAAGCACAGATACGCAGTATTTT
TRBV7-9,-,TRBJ1-6,-,CASSNLGGVGSPLHF,TGTGCCAGCAGCAATCTTGGTGGGGTTGGGTCACCCCTCCACTTT
TRBV6-5,TRBD1,TRBJ1-1,-,CASSQRQGARTEAFF,TGTGCCAGCAGCCAAAGACAGGGGGCGCGGACTGAAGCTTTCTTT
TRBV12-5,TRBD2,TRBJ2-7,-,CASGLVMTSGAYEQYF,TGTGCTAGTGGTTTGGTAATGACTAGCGGGGCCTACGAGCAGTACTTC
TRBV9,-,TRBJ2-2,-,CASSKGATGELFF,TGTGCCAGCAGCAAAGGGGCTACCGGGGAGCTGTTTTTT
TRBV28,-,TRBJ1-1,-,CASSDRRGEAFF,TGTGCCAGCAGTGACCGCAGGGGAGAGGCTTTCTTT
TRBV10-3,-,TRBJ2-7,-,CAISERTSYEQYF,TGTGCCATCAGTGAGCGCACCTCCTACGAGCAGTACTTC
TRBV2,-,TRBJ2-1,-,CASTGTDNEQFF,TGTGCCAGCACCGGGACTGACAATGAGCAGTTCTTC
TRBV6-1,-,TRBJ1-1,-,CASSPGQFTEAFF,TGTGCCAGCAGCCCTGGACAGTTCACTGAAGCTTTCTTT
TRBV18,-,TRBJ1-1,-,CASSPWGGNAEAFF,TGTGCCAGCTCACCATGGGGGGGGAACGCTGAAGCTTTCTTT
TRBV12-5,-,TRBJ2-5,-,CASGLTGRLQETQYF,TGTGCTAGTGGTTTGACAGGGCGGCTACAAGAGACCCAGTACTTC
TRBV6-5,-,TRBJ1-5,-,CASSWAAGQPQHF,TGTGCCAGCAGTTGGGCGGCGGGGCAGCCCCAGCATTTT
TRBV7-9,-,TRBJ1-2,-,CASSPGSLYGYTF,TGTGCCAGCAGCCCAGGCTCCCTCTATGGCTACACCTTC
TRBV27,TRBD2,TRBJ2-5,-,CASSLSSGTQETQYF,TGTGCCAGCAGTTTATCAAGCGGGACCCAAGAGACCCAGTACTTC
TRBV28,-,TRBJ2-3,-,CASSLYSRGTDTQYF,TGTGCCAGCAGTTTATATTCCAGGGGCACAGATACGCAGTATTTT
TRBV7-9,TRBD1,TRBJ2-7,-,CASSLGQGTHEQYF,TGTGCCAGCAGCTTGGGACAGGGCACCCACGAGCAGTACTTC
TRBV5-7,-,TRBJ2-5,-,CAVIGAIKTQYF,TGTGCCGTAATAGGGGCCATAAAGACCCAGTACTTC
TRBV28,TRBD1,TRBJ2-3,once,CASSFRQGATDTQYF,TGTGCCAGCAGTTTTCGACAGGGGGCCACAGATACGCAGTATTTT
TRBV7-6,-,TRBJ2-7,once,CASSPSDYEQYF,TGTGCCAGCAGCCCATCAGATTACGAGCAGTACTTC
TRBV28,-,TRBJ1-2,-,CASSQPWNYGYTF,TGTGCCAGCAGCCAGCCGTGGAACTATGGCTACACCTTC
TRBV5-1,-,TRBJ2-5,-,CASRGAQETQYF,TGCGCCAGCAGAGGCGCCCAAGAGACCCAGTACTTC
TRBV28,-,TRBJ1-1,-,CASSSGGWSEAFF,TGTGCCAGCAGTTCCGGCGGGTGGTCTGAAGCTTTCTTT
TRBV27,-,TRBJ2-5,-,CASMRQGGGTQYF,TGTGCCAGCATGCGACAGGGAGGGGGGACCCAGTACTTC
TRBV11-2,-,TRBJ2-5,-,CASSLDRGRETQYF,TGTGCCAGCAGCTTAGATAGGGGTAGAGAGACCCAGTACTTC
TRBV11-2,-,TRBJ2-7,-,CASSSSWGNKPHEQYF,TGCGCCAGCAGCTCCTCCTGGGGCAATAAACCCCACGAGCAGTACTTC
TRBV19,-,TRBJ1-5,-,CATTPRGSNQPQHF,TGTGCCACCACGCCCAGGGGAAGCAATCAGCCCCAGCATTTT
TRBV9,-,TRBJ2-2,-,CASSVEAGELFF,TGTGCCAGCAGCGTAGAGGCCGGGGAGCTGTTTTTT
TRBV30,-,TRBJ1-3,-,CAWKSDGNTIYF,TGTGCCTGGAAATCGGATGGAAACACCATATATTTT
TRBV5-4,TRBD2,TRBJ2-3,-,CASSGGGLAWTDTQYF,TGTGCCAGCAGCGGCGGAGGACTAGCGTGGACAGATACGCAGTATTTT
TRBV4-2,TRBD2,TRBJ2-5,-,CASSQDPGTRGETQYF,TGTGCCAGCAGCCAAGATCCAGGGACTAGAGGAGAGACCCAGTACTTC
TRBV18,-,TRBJ2-2,-,CASSPRDASGTTGELFF,TGTGCCAGCTCACCACGCGATGCGTCAGGGACCACCGGGGAGCTGTTTTTT
TRBV7-3,-,TRBJ1-2,-,CASGKHSTVGITF,TGTGCCAGCGGGAAACATTCAACGGTCGGGATCACCTTC
TRBV27,TRBD2,TRBJ2-2,-,CASTSRRGSSTLDTGELFF,TGTGCCAGCACCTCCCGACGCGGGAGCTCCACCCTGGACACCGGGGAGCTGTTTTTT
TRBV18,TRBD1,TRBJ2-5,-,CASSGTGTETQYF,TGTGCCAGCTCGGGGACAGGGACGGAGACCCAGTACTTC
TRBV5-1,-,TRBJ1-3,-,CASSLDSSFGNTIYF,TGCGCCAGCAGCTTGGACAGCTCCTTTGGAAACACCATATATTTT
TRBV28,TRBD1,TRBJ2-3,-,CASSIQTGGGADTQYF,TGTGCCAGCAGTATCCAGACAGGGGGAGGGGCAGATACGCAGTATTTT
TRBV29-1,-,TRBJ2-7,-,CSVEGAESYEQYF,TGCAGCGTTGAAGGGGCAGAGTCTTACGAGCAGTACTTC
TRBV6-5,-,TRBJ2-1,-,CASSYIEGTTEQFF,TGTGCCAGCAGTTACATTGAGGGTACGACCGAGCAGTTCTTC
TRBV27,-,TRBJ1-2,-,CASSLSRSGGVDGYTF,TGTGCCAGCAGTTTATCGCGTTCGGGGGGAGTGGATGGCTACACCTTC